A single sample is the source of the 30 T cell receptor beta chains below, sequenced in a study of response to subunit inactivated influenza vaccine. In TCRdb, the RT-PCR reads were re-called with MiXCR into one record per CDR3 protein. The sample lists around 200,000 distinct CDR3 sequences, approximately 12% occurring once. This sample was also put to use in a study of T cells expressing NK-cell markers. That work adds: TCR beta cDNA was generated via 5'RACE template switching incorporating UMIs.

The specimen comprised CD8+ T cells sorted from PBMCs, sampled approximately 13 days after vaccination. The origin of the receptors is a man aged 45 to 65 who received an inactivated influenza vaccine.

V gene TRBV6-2 or TRBV6-3 combines with J gene TRBJ2-1; no clear D. The CDR3 sequence is 13 residues long. Germline V gene lookup returns CDR1 MNHEY and CDR2 SVGEGT. V gave up 0 bases and J gave up 7 bases, with 7 bases separating them. CDR3 DNA: TGTGCCAGCAGTTACTCTGTCGGGAATGAGCAGTTCTTC. Translated, it gives CASSYSVGNEQFF.

This clonotype was counted a few times. The chain combines TRBV6-5 with TRBJ1-2, with 10 bases identical to TRBD1. The V segment lost 2 bases and the J segment 4 bases; nucleotides outside the gene matches: 4. Germline V CDR1 and CDR2: MNHEY, SVGAGI. This CDR3 has 15 amino acids. The CDR3 protein is CASSYGGTGAYGYTF. The CDR3 nucleotides read TGTGCCAGCAGTTACGGGGGGACAGGGGCCTATGGCTACACCTTC.

The chain links TRBV7-9 to TRBJ1-2, with TRBD1 identical over 7 bases. Unmatched junction bases numbered 9, after V lost 4 bases and J lost 7 bases. Per the germline V gene, CDR1 is SEHNR and CDR2 is FQNEAQ (reference sequence). The CDR3 length is 14 residues. The CDR3 DNA is TGTGCCAGCAGCTCCGACAGGGCAATAGGTGGCTACACCTTC. Protein sequence: CASSSDRAIGGYTF.

Only a few counts were recorded for this clonotype. The CDR3 spells CAITDRVDTIYF. The CDR3 DNA sequence: TGTGCCATCACCGACAGGGTTGACACCATATATTTT. The chain combines TRBV10-3 with TRBJ1-3; 7 nucleotides agree with TRBD1. J lost 8 bases, V lost 7 bases, and 5 bases had no gene match. Germline values: CDR1 ENHRY, CDR2 SYGVKD. This CDR3 is built from 12 residues.

The chain employs TRBV7-9 and TRBJ2-7; TRBD1 matches at 7 bases. CDR1 is SEHNR and CDR2 is FQNEAQ in the germline V gene (reference sequence). Unmatched junction bases numbered 9, after V lost 8 bases and J lost 2 bases. The CDR3 contains 14 residues. CDR3 sequence reads: CASVLTGNPYEQYF. CDR3 bases: TGTGCCAGCGTCTTGACAGGGAATCCCTACGAGCAGTACTTC.

The chain links TRBV6-2 or TRBV6-3 to TRBJ2-5, with 16 bases identical to TRBD2. Losses at the gene ends were 2 bases for V and 5 bases for J; bases not matched to a gene: 8. Germline loops: CDR1 MNHEY, CDR2 SVGEGT. This CDR3 comprises 18 residues. The CDR3 protein is CASSYLGLAGGPSETQYF. In nucleotides, the CDR3 is TGTGCCAGCAGTTACCTGGGACTAGCGGGAGGGCCGTCGGAGACCCAGTACTTC.

In its sample, this clonotype was seen many times. The V gene is TRBV10-3, the J gene TRBJ2-3; TRBD1 matches at 7 bases. This CDR3 has 15 residues. V was clipped by 4 bases and J by 4 bases; unmatched bases: 8. Germline CDR1 ENHRY, CDR2 SYGVKD. The CDR3 DNA is TGTGCCATCAGTGGGGGACAGCGGTCGGCAGATACGCAGTATTTT. Residues: CAISGGQRSADTQYF.

The chain combines TRBV20-1 with TRBJ2-3; 9 bases agree with TRBD1. CDR3 length: 15 amino acids. Germline V gene sequence: CDR1 DFQATT, CDR2 SNEGSKA (reference sequence). The V segment lost 0 bases and the J segment 1 base; nucleotides outside the gene matches: 2. The CDR3 DNA follows: TGCAGTGCTAGAGATGGGACAGGGCGCACAGATACGCAGTATTTT. Translation: CSARDGTGRTDTQYF.

The V gene is TRBV5-1, the J gene TRBJ2-1; 8 positions agree with TRBD2. From germline, CDR1 is SGHRS and CDR2 YFSETQ. This CDR3 region has 18 residues. With 0 bases clipped from V and 4 bases from J, the junction kept 12 bases outside the gene matches. Here the CDR3 DNA reads TGCGCCAGCAGCTTGGAATCCTGGGGTAGCGGGGAATACAATGAGCAGTTCTTC. Its translation is CASSLESWGSGEYNEQFF.

V gene TRBV6-1 combines with J gene TRBJ2-7; D not resolved. Germline CDR1 MNHNS, CDR2 SASEGT. The ends were cut back, 0 bases at V and 5 bases at J, with 11 bases in the middle. This CDR3 spans 14 amino acids. DNA for the CDR3: TGTGCCAGCAGTGAAGCGGAGCCCCTAAACGAGCAGTACTTC. Amino acid sequence: CASSEAEPLNEQYF.

This clonotype was observed many times. The rearrangement joins TRBV11-2 to TRBJ2-3; TRBD2 aligns across 9 bases. Trimming took 11 bases from V and 6 from J; bases not matched to a gene: 12. Germline V gene sequence: CDR1 SGHAT, CDR2 FQNNGV. This CDR3 has 14 residues. The chain's CDR3 is CAGSEAGGRDTQYF. Here the CDR3 DNA reads TGTGCCGGGTCCGAGGCGGGGGGGCGTGATACGCAGTATTTT.

A few counts support this clonotype. The chain joins TRBV9 to TRBJ2-7, with 8 positions matching TRBD2. The CDR3 spans 15 residues. J gave up 0 bases and V 4 bases, and 6 bases lay outside the gene matches. Germline V lookup: CDR1 SGDLS, CDR2 YYNGEE. For the CDR3, the DNA is TGTGCCAGCAGCTCTGGAGCGGGAGTCTCCTACGAGCAGTACTTC. This sequence encodes CASSSGAGVSYEQYF.

This clonotype appeared many times. V and J are TRBV20-1 and TRBJ1-2; no firm D call. V lost 5 bases and J 6 bases, leaving 22 bases between the germline ends. Germline V gene sequence: CDR1 DFQATT, CDR2 SNEGSKA (reference sequence). The CDR3 length is 15 residues. As DNA, the CDR3 is TGCAGTGCTGACGTCCTACGGAGGAGACGGAATGGCTACACCTTC. This gives the protein CSADVLRRRRNGYTF.

This clonotype was counted many times. V gene TRBV14 combines with J gene TRBJ1-3; D call uncertain. The CDR3 has 12 residues. CDR1 and CDR2 from the germline V gene are SGHDN and FVKESK. V was clipped by 1 base and J by 8 bases, with 6 bases between them. CDR3: CASSQAPDTIYF. In nucleotides, the CDR3 is TGTGCCAGCAGCCAAGCCCCGGACACCATATATTTT.

This clonotype was counted only a few times. This rearrangement joins TRBV6-2 or TRBV6-3 to TRBJ1-5, with 9 bases aligning to TRBD1. The CDR3 runs 16 residues. The germline V gene encodes CDR1 MNHEY and CDR2 SVGEGT. Trimming cost V 5 bases and J 7 bases; bases outside gene matches: 12. In nucleotides, the CDR3 is TGTGCCAGCAGTCGCCCCGGGACAGGGTTTGGCCAGCCCCAGCATTTT. Translated: CASSRPGTGFGQPQHF.

The table lists this clonotype with a few counts. The chain is built from TRBV6-1 and TRBJ2-7; D possibly matches TRBD1 or TRBD2 (5 bases each). CDR3 length equals 15 residues. With 5 bases removed from V and 5 bases from J, the gap between germline ends came to 19 bases. Germline lookup yields CDR1 MNHNS and CDR2 SASEGT. The CDR3 loop is CASSPNPGTPDEQYF. CDR3 DNA sequence: TGTGCCAGCAGTCCTAACCCCGGGACGCCGGACGAGCAGTACTTC.

There are many counts of this clonotype. The chain employs TRBV12-3 or TRBV12-4 and TRBJ2-3; D not certain. This CDR3 spans 15 amino acids. Trimming left V 6 bases short and J 6 bases short, with 19 bases between. The CDR3 region has the DNA TGTGCCAGCAGCCCGACATCGGCAATTCCGGATACGCAGTATTTT. Translated, it gives CASSPTSAIPDTQYF.

The chain recombines TRBV6-1 with TRBJ1-2; possible D gene TRBD1, 6 bases. The CDR3 loop spans 14 amino acids. The V and J ends lost 5 bases and 4 bases respectively, with 14 bases between them. In germline, CDR1 is MNHNS, CDR2 SASEGT. This CDR3 reads CASSQSDRIYGYTF. The CDR3 bases are TGTGCCAGCAGTCAGTCCGACAGGATCTATGGCTACACCTTC.

This clonotype was recorded a few times. V gene TRBV12-3 or TRBV12-4 combines with J gene TRBJ1-6; D is undetermined. V was trimmed by 3 bases and J by 10 bases, leaving 10 bases between them. This CDR3 has 13 amino acids. This chain's CDR3 is CASSFNPRSPLHF. The DNA for the CDR3 is TGTGCCAGCAGTTTCAATCCGAGGTCACCCCTCCACTTT.

This chain joins TRBV5-6 and TRBJ2-5; no firm D call. Trimming cost V 2 bases and J 1 base, with 9 bases left between them. The CDR3 length is 14 residues. Looked up from germline, CDR1 is SGHDT and CDR2 is YYEEEE. The DNA for the CDR3 is TGTGCCAGCAGCTTTGTAGGCTTCCAAGAGACCCAGTACTTC. It specifies CASSFVGFQETQYF.

The CDR3 sequence is CASSLGGPVSSTDTQYF. In DNA, the CDR3 is TGTGCCAGCAGCTTAGGGGGCCCAGTTTCTAGCACAGATACGCAGTATTTT. The chain uses TRBV7-8 and TRBJ2-3; D is perhaps TRBD1 (5 bases). The germline V gene encodes CDR1 SGHVS and CDR2 FQNEAQ. CDR3 length: 17 residues. With 1 base removed from V and 0 bases from J, the gap between germline ends came to 14 bases.

The sample holds a few counts of this clonotype. The rearrangement uses TRBV7-9 and TRBJ2-5, with unresolved D. V was pared by 0 bases and J by 2 bases, with 13 bases between. CDR3 length equals 16 residues. The germline gives CDR1 SEHNR, CDR2 FQNEAQ (reference sequence). This chain's CDR3 is CASSLALMGRQETQYF. CDR3 DNA: TGTGCCAGCAGCTTAGCGCTAATGGGCAGACAAGAGACCCAGTACTTC.

This chain links TRBV7-2 with TRBJ2-7, with 10 bases that match TRBD1. CDR3 length: 15 amino acids. J was trimmed by 5 bases and V by 4 bases; bases with no gene match: 8. Germline V CDR1 and CDR2: SGHTA, FQGNSA. The CDR3, as DNA: TGTGCCAGCAGCTACGGGGGAGGGACAGGGGACGAGCAGTACTTC. Its translation: CASSYGGGTGDEQYF.

The chain joins TRBV24-1 to TRBJ2-5, with D unresolved. The ends were cut back, 1 base at V and 2 bases at J, with 10 bases in the middle. CDR1 and CDR2 (germline): KGHDR, SFDVKD. The CDR3 contains 15 residues. In DNA form, the CDR3 reads TGTGCCACCAGTGATTTCGGCCGGAATCAAGAGACCCAGTACTTC. It yields the protein CATSDFGRNQETQYF.

This chain uses TRBV15 with TRBJ2-6; 7 nucleotides align to TRBD2. There are 15 residues in the CDR3. J was trimmed by 1 base and V by 3 bases; bases with no gene match: 0. Germline V gives CDR1 LNHNV, CDR2 YYDKDF (reference sequence). The CDR3 region has the DNA TGTGCCACCAGCAGGCGGGGGTCTGGGGCCAACGTCCTGACTTTC. This gives the protein CATSRRGSGANVLTF. Based on the CDR3 plus reference TRBV15 and TRBJ2-6, the full variable domain is DAMVIQNPRYQVTQFGKPVTLSCSQTLNHNVMYWYQQKSSQAPKLLFHYYDKDFNNEADTPDNFQSRRPNTSFCFLDIRSPGLGDTAMYLCATSRRGSGANVLTFGAGSRLTVL.

The CDR3 sequence: CASSLASTEGTDTQYF. The CDR3 region has the DNA TGTGCCAGCAGTTTAGCTTCAACCGAGGGCACAGATACGCAGTATTTT. The V gene is TRBV27, the J gene TRBJ2-3, with no clear D. V was cut by 2 bases and J by 1 base, with 13 bases left in between. Looked up from germline, CDR1 is MNHEY and CDR2 is SMNVEV (reference sequence). The CDR3 length is 16 residues.

J is TRBJ2-1 and V is TRBV7-8, with D possibly TRBD2 on 6 matching bases. Germline CDR1 and CDR2: SGHVS and FQNEAQ. CDR3 length: 15 amino acids. Trimming removed 2 bases from V and 3 bases from J, with 11 bases in between. Here the CDR3 DNA reads TGTGCCAGCAGCTTAATACCTAGCGACTACAATGAGCAGTTCTTC. As protein: CASSLIPSDYNEQFF.

This clonotype was counted a few times. V and J are TRBV4-3 and TRBJ2-3, with 10 positions matching TRBD1. V lost 3 bases to trimming and J lost 5 bases; unmatched junction nucleotides: 8. CDR1 and CDR2 from the germline V gene are LGHNA and YSLEER. The CDR3 runs 16 residues. Written as DNA, the CDR3 is TGCGCCAGCAGCCATGTTCAGGGACAGGGGATAGATACGCAGTATTTT. Translation: CASSHVQGQGIDTQYF.

This clonotype has ten or more counts. This chain uses TRBV5-5 with TRBJ2-1, with 9 bases aligning to TRBD1. J was trimmed by 5 bases and V by 4 bases; bases with no gene match: 7. CDR1 and CDR2 from the germline V gene are SGHKS and YYEKEE (reference sequence). The CDR3 sequence is 15 residues long. The CDR3 DNA reads as TGTGCCAGCAGCCCGGGACAGGGCTTCGACAATGAGCAGTTCTTC. Residues: CASSPGQGFDNEQFF.

The chain joins TRBV9 to TRBJ2-7, with 7 bases fitting TRBD2. Unmatched junction bases numbered 10, after V lost 0 bases and J lost 7 bases. The germline V gene encodes CDR1 SGDLS and CDR2 YYNGEE. This CDR3 has 15 residues. Here the CDR3 reads CASSVGLSGTREQYF. The CDR3 DNA reads as TGTGCCAGCAGCGTAGGGCTAAGCGGGACGCGGGAGCAGTACTTC. Full variable domain (missing parts from reference TRBV9 and TRBJ2-7): DSGVTQTPKHLITATGQRVTLRCSPRSGDLSVYWYQQSLDQGLQFLIQYYNGEERAKGNILERFSAQQFPDLHSELNLSSLELGDSALYFCASSVGLSGTREQYFGPGTRLTVT.